This TCR beta chain was recovered during a study of identifying expanded T cells in peripheral blood. Using immunoSEQ multiplex PCR, the repertoire was profiled, and TCRdb retains in-frame clones only, with some absent. The data hold 90,000 or so clones, with approximately 86% observed a single time. Study-wide findings and caveats: Two-week clone count variance significantly increased as total template count grew. Differentially abundant clones: around 1.2 between replicates, 16.4 at approximately 14 days, less than 20 at four.

This CDR3 is 14 amino acids long. Between the trimmed V and J ends, which lost 0 bases and 5 bases, there was a span of 10 bases. Germline V lookup: CDR1 KGHSH, CDR2 LQKENI. During the collection period, no donor immune events like infections were recorded. As for this clone: Its specificity is unknown.

The rearrangement uses TRBV18 and TRBJ1-2; D perhaps matches TRBD1 (6 bases). The receptor was derived from a person aged 18 to 70 in good health. The material sequenced was blood. The CDR3 nucleotides are TGTGCCAGCTCACCACCAGGACAGAGATATGGCTACACCTTC. This encodes CASSPPGQRYGYTF.